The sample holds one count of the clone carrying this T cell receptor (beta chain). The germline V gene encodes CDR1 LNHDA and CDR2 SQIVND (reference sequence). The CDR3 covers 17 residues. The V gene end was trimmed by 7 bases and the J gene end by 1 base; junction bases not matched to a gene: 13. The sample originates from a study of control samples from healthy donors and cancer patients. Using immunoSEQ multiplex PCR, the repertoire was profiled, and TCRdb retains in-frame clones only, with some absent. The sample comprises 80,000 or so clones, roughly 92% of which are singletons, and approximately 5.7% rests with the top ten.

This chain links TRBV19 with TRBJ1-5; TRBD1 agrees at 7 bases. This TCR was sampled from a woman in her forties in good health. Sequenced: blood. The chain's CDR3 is CASTSLGQSGSNQPQHF. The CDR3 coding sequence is TGTGCCAGTACCTCCCTGGGACAGTCAGGAAGCAATCAGCCCCAGCATTTT.